The subject of this entry is one TCR beta chain. V was clipped by 0 bases and J by 0 bases, with 12 bases between them. Germline V CDR1 and CDR2: ENHRY, SYGVKD. The CDR3 is made up of 17 amino acids. Profiled with immunoSEQ multiplex PCR; TCRdb holds only in-frame clones, not every one. The table includes 110,000 or so clones, 88% detected once. The data belong to a study of cytomegalovirus exposure and HLA in healthy donors. Sample: PBMCs. The sequence came from a man aged 18-30 years in good health and CMV-seropositive. The V gene is TRBV10-3, the J gene TRBJ2-1; D is uncertain. CDR3 in amino acids: CAISESFLPSSYNEQFF. CDR3 in DNA: TGTGCCATCAGTGAGTCCTTCCTGCCGAGCTCCTACAATGAGCAGTTCTTC.